This TCR beta chain appears in the sequencing data of a study of T-cell memory formation after mild COVID-19. TCRdb reprocessed the 5' RACE reads with MiXCR, giving one entry per CDR3 protein. The repertoire includes about 290,000 distinct CDR3 sequences, about 15% of them detected once, and around a fifth sits in the top ten. This clonotype was detected only a few times. Its antigen remains unknown. Study-wide points: Clones contracting across day 15 to 85 had a balanced CD4/CD8 profile; later expanding clones leaned CD4+. Second-wave clones with a day 37 peak had unconfirmed SARS-CoV-2 specificity. Most CD4+ clones that shrank were in CM and EM, while CD8+ ones turned up in EMRA. Pre-infection memory already had some responding clones, implying cross-reactive memory joined.

The V end was cut by 2 bases, the J end by 3 bases, with 5 bases between. The CDR3 loop spans 13 amino acids. The sequencing input was PBMCs or a T cell subset sorted from them (not recorded which). The chain has TRBV12-3 or TRBV12-4 and TRBJ1-3, with unresolved D. The sequence was collected from a man younger than 35 who had mild COVID-19 (a few samples of this study predate the infection). Cell type and time point are not known. The CDR3 DNA reads as TGTGCCAGCAGTTTATCTAATGGAAACACCATATATTTT. It codes for CASSLSNGNTIYF.